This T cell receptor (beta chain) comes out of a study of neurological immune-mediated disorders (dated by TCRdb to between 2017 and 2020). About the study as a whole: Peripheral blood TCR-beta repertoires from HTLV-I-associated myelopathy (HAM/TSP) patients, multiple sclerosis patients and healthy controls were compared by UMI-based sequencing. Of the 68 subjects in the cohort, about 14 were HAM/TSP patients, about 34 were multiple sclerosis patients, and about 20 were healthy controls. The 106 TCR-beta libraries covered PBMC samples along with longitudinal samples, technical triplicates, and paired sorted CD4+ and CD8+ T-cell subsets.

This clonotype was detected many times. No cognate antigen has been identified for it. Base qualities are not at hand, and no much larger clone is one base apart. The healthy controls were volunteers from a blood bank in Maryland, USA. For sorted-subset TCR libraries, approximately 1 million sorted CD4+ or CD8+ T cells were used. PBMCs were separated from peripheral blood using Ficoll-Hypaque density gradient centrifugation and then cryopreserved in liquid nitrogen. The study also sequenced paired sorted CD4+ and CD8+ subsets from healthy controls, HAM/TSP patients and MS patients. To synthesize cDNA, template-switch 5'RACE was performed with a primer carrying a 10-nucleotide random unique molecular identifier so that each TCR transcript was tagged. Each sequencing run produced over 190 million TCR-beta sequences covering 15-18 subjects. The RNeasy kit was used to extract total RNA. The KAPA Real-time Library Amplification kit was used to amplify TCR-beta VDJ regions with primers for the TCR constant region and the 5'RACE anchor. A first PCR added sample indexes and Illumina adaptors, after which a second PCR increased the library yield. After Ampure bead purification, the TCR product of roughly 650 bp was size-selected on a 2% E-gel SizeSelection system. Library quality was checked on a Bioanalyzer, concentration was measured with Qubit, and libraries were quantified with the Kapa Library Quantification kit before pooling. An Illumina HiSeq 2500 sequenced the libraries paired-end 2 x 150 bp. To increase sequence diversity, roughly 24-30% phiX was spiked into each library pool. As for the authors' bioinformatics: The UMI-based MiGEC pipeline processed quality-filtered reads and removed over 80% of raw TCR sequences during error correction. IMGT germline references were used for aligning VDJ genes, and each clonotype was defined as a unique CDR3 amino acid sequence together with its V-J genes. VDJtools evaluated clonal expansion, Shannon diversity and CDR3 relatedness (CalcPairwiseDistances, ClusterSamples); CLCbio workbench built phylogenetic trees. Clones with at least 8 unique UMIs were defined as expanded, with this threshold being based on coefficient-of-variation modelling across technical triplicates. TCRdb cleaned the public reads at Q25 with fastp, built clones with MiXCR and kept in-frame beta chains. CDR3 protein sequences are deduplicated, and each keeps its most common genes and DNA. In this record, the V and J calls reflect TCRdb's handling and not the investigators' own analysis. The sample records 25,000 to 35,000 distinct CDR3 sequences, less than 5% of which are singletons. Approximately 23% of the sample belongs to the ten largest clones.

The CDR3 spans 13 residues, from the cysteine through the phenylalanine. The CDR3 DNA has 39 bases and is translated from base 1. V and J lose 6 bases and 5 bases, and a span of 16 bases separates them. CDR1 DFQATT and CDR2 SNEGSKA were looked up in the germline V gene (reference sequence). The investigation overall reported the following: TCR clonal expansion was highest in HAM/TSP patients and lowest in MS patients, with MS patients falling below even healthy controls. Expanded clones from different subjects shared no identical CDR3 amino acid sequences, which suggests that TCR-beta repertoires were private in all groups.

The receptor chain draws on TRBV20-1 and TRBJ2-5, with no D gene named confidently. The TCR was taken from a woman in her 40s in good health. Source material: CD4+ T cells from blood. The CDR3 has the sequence CSATTRQEETQYF. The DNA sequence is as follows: TGCAGTGCCACTACACGGCAGGAGGAGACCCAGTACTTC.